This entry lists 21 T cell receptor beta chains sequenced from one sample in a study of technical replicates of blood from a few donors. The data were produced by immunoSEQ multiplex PCR, yet TCRdb's version contains in-frame clones alone and is incomplete. The sample has 75,000 to 100,000 clones; roughly 94% are singletons. Sequences were obtained from T cells isolated from PBMCs. These receptors were taken from a human donor in good health.

This clone appeared once. The chain is built from TRBV7-8 and TRBJ1-1; no definite D call. The CDR3 sequence is 14 residues long. V lost 2 bases and J lost 4, with 11 bases in between. Germline V gives CDR1 SGHVS, CDR2 FQNEAQ. The CDR3, as DNA: TGTGCCAGCAGCTTAAACTATGGAGTCACTGAAGCTTTCTTT. Translating it yields CASSLNYGVTEAFF. Full variable domain (outside the CDR3, taken from reference TRBV7-8 and TRBJ1-1): GAGVSQSPRYKVAKRGQDVALRCDPISGHVSLFWYQQALGQGPEFLTYFQNEAQLDKSGLPSDRFFAERPEGSVSTLKIQRTQQEDSAVYLCASSLNYGVTEAFFGQGTRLTVV.

V and J are TRBV4-1 and TRBJ2-7; D remains unclear. The CDR3 has 15 residues. Germline V gene lookup returns CDR1 MGHRA and CDR2 YSYEKL. Trimming took 5 bases from V and 0 from J, leaving 14 bases between them. DNA for the CDR3: TGCGCCAGCAGCAACTCCCGGGTTCTCTCCTACGAGCAGTACTTC. Amino acid sequence: CASSNSRVLSYEQYF.

The chain links TRBV5-4 to TRBJ2-7; TRBD2 matches 8 bases. The CDR3 totals 17 residues. Per germline, CDR1 SGHNT and CDR2 YYREEE (reference sequence). Trimming cost V 0 bases and J 4 bases; bases outside gene matches: 12. CDR3 protein: CASSLGGRLSGSYEQYF. CDR3 coding DNA: TGTGCCAGCAGCTTGGGGGGGAGATTGAGCGGGAGTTACGAGCAGTACTTC.

The V gene is TRBV4-1, the J gene TRBJ1-2, with no clear D. The CDR3 is 12 residues long. Germline V CDR1 and CDR2: MGHRA, YSYEKL. Trimming removed 0 bases at V and 13 bases at J, with 12 bases between. The CDR3 DNA is TGCGCCAGCAGCCAAGATACGTTCAGGTGCACCTTC. It is translated as CASSQDTFRCTF.

The rearrangement links TRBV27 to TRBJ2-1, with 9 bases fitting TRBD2. Trimming cost V 9 bases and J 7 bases; bases outside gene matches: 7. CDR3 length: 13 residues. Germline values: CDR1 MNHEY, CDR2 SMNVEV (reference sequence). The CDR3 DNA is TGTGCCAGTTCTAGCGGGACGCGGAATGAGCAGTTCTTC. This translates into CASSSGTRNEQFF.

The chain joins TRBV5-1 to TRBJ2-1; the match to TRBD1 covers 9 bases. V shed 4 bases, J shed 8 bases, and the junction held 13 bases outside the gene matches. This CDR3 region has 16 residues. CDR1 SGHRS and CDR2 YFSETQ come from the germline V gene. CDR3 in amino acids: CASSIPRQGGSDEQFF. CDR3 in DNA: TGCGCCAGCAGCATCCCCAGACAGGGGGGTTCAGATGAGCAGTTCTTC. Based on the CDR3 plus reference TRBV5-1 and TRBJ2-1, the full variable domain is KAGVTQTPRYLIKTRGQQVTLSCSPISGHRSVSWYQQTPGQGLQFLFEYFSETQRNKGNFPGRFSGRQFSNSRSEMNVSTLELGDSALYLCASSIPRQGGSDEQFFGPGTRLTVL.

V and J are TRBV19 and TRBJ2-1; 9 positions agree with TRBD1. Germline V lookup: CDR1 LNHDA, CDR2 SQIVND (reference sequence). Losses at the gene ends were 1 base for V and 1 base for J; bases not matched to a gene: 2. The CDR3 is 16 amino acids. CDR3 DNA: TGTGCCAGTAGTATAGTTGGGACAGGGTCCTACAATGAGCAGTTCTTC. It specifies CASSIVGTGSYNEQFF.

The genes are TRBV4-1 and TRBJ1-4; no definite D call. Trimming cost V 1 base and J 12 bases, with 6 bases left between them. The CDR3 length is 11 residues. The germline V gene encodes CDR1 MGHRA and CDR2 YSYEKL. DNA of the CDR3: TGCGCCAGCAGCCAAGGACGGGAACTGTTTTTT. This encodes CASSQGRELFF.

DNA for the CDR3: TGTGCCAGCAGTTTAGGGACTCCCTACCAAGAGACCCAGTACTTC. Its protein is CASSLGTPYQETQYF. The chain employs TRBV28 and TRBJ2-5; tentatively, D is TRBD2 (6 bases). The germline CDR1 and CDR2 sequences are MDHEN and SYDVKM. This CDR3 has 15 amino acids. Trimming cost V 2 bases and J 0 bases, with 10 bases left between them.

The rearrangement links TRBV28 to TRBJ2-3; 9 positions agree with TRBD2. Germline CDR1 MDHEN, CDR2 SYDVKM. This CDR3 has 18 residues. With 3 bases clipped from V and 4 bases from J, the junction kept 14 bases outside the gene matches. The CDR3 bases are TGTGCCAGCAGTTTCCCCGGGACTAGCAGAGAGGAGGCAGATACGCAGTATTTT. Its translation: CASSFPGTSREEADTQYF.

The V call is TRBV6-1, the J call TRBJ2-2; 15 bases map to TRBD2. The V and J ends lost 2 bases and 6 bases, in that order; junction bases with no gene match: 7. The CDR3 is made up of 18 amino acids. The germline V gene has CDR1 MNHNS and CDR2 SASEGT. CDR3 loop: CASSELGLAGGPAGELFF. The CDR3 DNA is TGTGCCAGCAGTGAACTAGGACTAGCGGGGGGGCCGGCCGGGGAGCTGTTTTTT.

The chain carries TRBV4-1 and TRBJ1-5, with D perhaps matching TRBD1 (6 bases). The germline V and J ends were trimmed by 5 bases and 1 base, with 12 bases remaining between them. CDR1 and CDR2 (germline): MGHRA, YSYEKL. This CDR3 has 15 amino acids. The CDR3 loop is CASSFTGFSNQPQHF. The CDR3 coding sequence is TGCGCCAGCAGCTTCACAGGGTTCAGCAATCAGCCCCAGCATTTT.

The chain carries TRBV5-6 and TRBJ1-1, with D unclear. V gave up 3 bases and J gave up 0 bases, with 6 bases separating them. Looked up from germline, CDR1 is SGHDT and CDR2 is YYEEEE. The CDR3 consists of 13 residues. CDR3 sequence: CASSSGMNTEAFF. Here the CDR3 DNA reads TGTGCCAGCAGCTCCGGTATGAACACTGAAGCTTTCTTT.

This clone appeared once. The chain recombines TRBV9 with TRBJ2-1; D uncertain. Germline V gives CDR1 SGDLS, CDR2 YYNGEE. The CDR3 has 14 residues. V shed 7 bases and J shed 1 base, with 12 bases lying between them. The CDR3 nucleotides are TGTGCCAGCGAGAGTACCGAGTCCTACAATGAGCAGTTCTTC. Protein sequence: CASESTESYNEQFF.

The rearrangement uses TRBV4-1 and TRBJ2-2; 7 nucleotides align to TRBD1. This CDR3 comprises 16 residues. V was pared by 1 base and J by 7 bases, with 9 bases of the junction left unmatched. From germline, CDR1 is MGHRA and CDR2 YSYEKL. The CDR3 sequence is CASSQATTGALGELFF. In nucleotides, the CDR3 is TGCGCCAGCAGCCAAGCAACTACAGGGGCTCTCGGGGAGCTGTTTTTT.

A few counts support this clone. The gene calls are TRBV7-9 and TRBJ1-1, with D unresolved. The CDR3 spans 15 residues. Germline CDR1 SEHNR, CDR2 FQNEAQ (reference sequence). Between the trimmed V and J ends, which lost 5 bases and 5 bases, there was a span of 18 bases. The CDR3, as DNA: TGTGCCAGCAGCCAGGACGGGCCTCGGGAGACTGAAGCTTTCTTT. Encoded protein: CASSQDGPRETEAFF.

This chain uses TRBV6-6 with TRBJ1-5, with 7 bases fitting TRBD1. The CDR3 has 15 residues. Losses at the gene ends were 1 base for V and 4 bases for J; bases not matched to a gene: 4. CDR1 is MNHNY and CDR2 is SVGAGI in the germline V gene (reference sequence). The CDR3 region has the DNA TGTGCCAGCAGTTACTTGGGGGACAGAAATCAGCCCCAGCATTTT. Translating gives CASSYLGDRNQPQHF.

The chain is built from TRBV6-5 and TRBJ1-1, with 10 bases identical to TRBD1. Per germline, CDR1 MNHEY and CDR2 SVGAGI. The CDR3 extends over 15 amino acids. Trimming cost V 2 bases and J 5 bases; bases outside gene matches: 5. CDR3 bases: TGTGCCAGCAGTTACGGGACAGGGGTGGGAACTGAAGCTTTCTTT. This gives the protein CASSYGTGVGTEAFF.

The rearrangement joins TRBV15 to TRBJ1-2; no reliable D call. Germline CDR1 reads LNHNV; CDR2 reads YYDKDF (reference sequence). Trimming cost V 0 bases and J 4 bases, with 9 bases left between them. The CDR3 is made up of 14 amino acids. The CDR3 region is CATSRDFGVYGYTF. DNA of the CDR3: TGTGCCACCAGCAGAGATTTCGGAGTCTATGGCTACACCTTC.

The chain recombines TRBV19 with TRBJ2-7, with a weak D call TRBD1 (7 bases). Germline V lookup: CDR1 LNHDA, CDR2 SQIVND (reference sequence). The CDR3 runs 14 residues. Trimming stripped 6 bases from V and 3 bases from J, with 15 bases between. The CDR3 loop reads CASSAGTVFYEQYF. In DNA form, the CDR3 reads TGTGCCAGTAGCGCGGGGACAGTATTCTACGAGCAGTACTTC.

This chain joins TRBV5-1 and TRBJ2-7; a possible D gene is TRBD1 (6 bases). Deletions cut 3 bases from V and 1 base from J, with 14 bases between. The CDR3 consists of 15 residues. The germline V gene encodes CDR1 SGHRS and CDR2 YFSETQ. The CDR3 here is CASSSGAGESYEQYF. For the CDR3, the DNA is TGCGCCAGCAGCTCAGGGGCAGGGGAATCCTACGAGCAGTACTTC.